This TCR beta chain emerged from a study of T cell responses to AZD1222 COVID-19 vaccine. Study-wide points: Distributed over spike, vaccine-associated CD4 TCRs predominated at 160-218 and 743-854. The study sampled repertoires only after the peak T cell response. Just a handful of people given AZD1222 tested seropositive at baseline.

Details on this clone: What it binds is not known.

There are 13 residues in the CDR3. J was trimmed by 8 bases and V by 3 bases; bases with no gene match: 5. Germline V gene lookup returns CDR1 SGHVS and CDR2 FNYEAQ. Some clones are missing from TCRdb's copy, which holds only in-frame ones; the method was immunoSEQ multiplex PCR. This table holds 160,000 or so clones, just over 90% found once. The clonotype was recovered from an adult in good health. The V call is TRBV7-6, the J call TRBJ1-1; TRBD1 aligns across 8 bases. Specimen: peripheral blood, collected on day 0 of AZD1222 vaccination. For the CDR3, the DNA is TGTGCCAGCAGCTTGGACAGGGCCACCGAAGCTTTCTTT. Translating it yields CASSLDRATEAFF.